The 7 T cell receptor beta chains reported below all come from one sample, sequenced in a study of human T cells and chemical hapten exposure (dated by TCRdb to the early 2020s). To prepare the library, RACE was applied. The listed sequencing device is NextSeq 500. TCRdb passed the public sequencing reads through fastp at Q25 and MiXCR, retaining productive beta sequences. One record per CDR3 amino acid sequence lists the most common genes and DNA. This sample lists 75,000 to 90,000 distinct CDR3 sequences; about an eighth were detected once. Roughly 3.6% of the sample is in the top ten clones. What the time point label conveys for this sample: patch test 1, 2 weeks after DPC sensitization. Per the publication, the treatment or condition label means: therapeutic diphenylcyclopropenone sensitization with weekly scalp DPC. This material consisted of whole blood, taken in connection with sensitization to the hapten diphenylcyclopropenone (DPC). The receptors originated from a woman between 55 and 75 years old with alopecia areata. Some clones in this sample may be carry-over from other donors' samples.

CDR3 amino acids: CASSLSAGDTEAFF. CDR3 coding DNA: TGCGCCAGCAGCTTGAGCGCAGGGGACACTGAAGCTTTCTTT. The rearrangement links TRBV5-1 to TRBJ1-1; a weak D match, TRBD1 (6 bases). CDR1 SGHRS and CDR2 YFSETQ come from the germline V gene. V shed 1 base and J shed 3 bases, with 10 bases lying between them. This CDR3 region has 14 residues.

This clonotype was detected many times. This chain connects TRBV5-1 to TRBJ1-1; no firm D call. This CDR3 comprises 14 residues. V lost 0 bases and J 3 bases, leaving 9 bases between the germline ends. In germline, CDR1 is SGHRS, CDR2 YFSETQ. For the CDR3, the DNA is TGCGCCAGCAGCTTGGAGGCAGGAGACACTGAAGCTTTCTTT. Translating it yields CASSLEAGDTEAFF.

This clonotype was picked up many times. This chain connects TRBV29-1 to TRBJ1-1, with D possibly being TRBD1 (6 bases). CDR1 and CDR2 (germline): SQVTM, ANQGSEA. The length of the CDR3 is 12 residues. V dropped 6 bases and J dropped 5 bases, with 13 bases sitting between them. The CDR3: CSVTGIGTEAFF. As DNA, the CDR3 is TGCAGCGTAACAGGGATAGGTACTGAAGCTTTCTTT.

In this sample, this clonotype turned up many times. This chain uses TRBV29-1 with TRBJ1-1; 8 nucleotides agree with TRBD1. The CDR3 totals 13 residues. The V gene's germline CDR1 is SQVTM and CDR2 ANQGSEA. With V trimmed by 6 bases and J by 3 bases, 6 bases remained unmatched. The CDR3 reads CSVPGQGYTEAFF. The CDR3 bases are TGCAGCGTCCCCGGACAGGGCTACACTGAAGCTTTCTTT.

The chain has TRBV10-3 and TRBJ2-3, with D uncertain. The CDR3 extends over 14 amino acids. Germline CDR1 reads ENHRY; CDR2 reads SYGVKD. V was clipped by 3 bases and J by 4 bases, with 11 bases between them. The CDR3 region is CAISDIAAPDTQYF. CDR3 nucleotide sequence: TGTGCCATCAGTGACATAGCAGCGCCAGATACGCAGTATTTT.

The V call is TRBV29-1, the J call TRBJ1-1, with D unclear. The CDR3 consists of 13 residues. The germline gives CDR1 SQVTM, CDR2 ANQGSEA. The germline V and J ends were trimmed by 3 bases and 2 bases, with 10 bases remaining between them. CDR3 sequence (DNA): TGCAGCGTTGAGAGGCAGGTCAACACTGAAGCTTTCTTT. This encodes CSVERQVNTEAFF.

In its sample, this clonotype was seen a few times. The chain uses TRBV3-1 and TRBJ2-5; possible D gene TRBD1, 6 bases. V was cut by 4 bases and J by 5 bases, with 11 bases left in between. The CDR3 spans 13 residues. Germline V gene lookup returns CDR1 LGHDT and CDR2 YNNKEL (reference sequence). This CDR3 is CASSRQGHETQYF. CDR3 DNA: TGTGCCAGCAGCCGGCAGGGGCACGAGACCCAGTACTTC.